This T cell receptor (beta chain) is drawn from a study of regulatory T cells in long-lasting Graves disease. Time point defined: newly diagnosed GD, antithyroid drugs for less than 3 months. The TCR library was prepared using RNA isolated from PBMCs. HTBI primers from iRepertoire and Arm-PCR of CDR3 regions yielded the TCR beta libraries. TCRdb passed the multiplex PCR reads through MiXCR, listing each CDR3 protein once. Of roughly 500,000 distinct CDR3 sequences listed, about 14% were seen once; the top ten hold roughly 10%. With 4 bases removed from V and 8 bases from J, the gap between germline ends came to 18 bases. The length of the CDR3 is 15 residues. Per the germline V gene, CDR1 is ENHRY and CDR2 is SYGVKD. A further study also used this sample, focusing on T cells in Graves' hyperthyroidism and ophthalmopathy. From that paper: Based on clinical symptoms, serum thyroxine and TRAb, thyroid ultrasound and orbital computed tomography, diagnoses were reached. Blood also held most thyroid clonotypes expanded beyond 0.001.

The sequencing here drew on peripheral blood mononuclear cells (PBMCs), taken at new diagnosis, from a patient treated with antithyroid drugs. The receptor's source is a man aged 25 to 40 with Graves disease. The rearrangement uses TRBV10-3 and TRBJ2-1; D unresolved. In nucleotides, the CDR3 is TGTGCCATCAGTGCCCAGCTGCTCAGGAGAGATGAGCAGTTCTTC. Translating gives CAISAQLLRRDEQFF.